A single sample is the source of the 21 T cell receptor beta chains below, sequenced in a study of vaccination and CD4 T cells after COVID-19 (dated by TCRdb to 2021 to 2024). Their specific antigens are unknown. The protocol used for the library was PCR. TCRdb lists the instrument as Illumina iSeq 100. At the Johns Hopkins FTIC core, DNA from the cultured CD4+ T cells underwent TCR sequencing with the Oncomine TCR Beta short-read assay. TCRdb redid the processing of the public reads, applying fastp at Q25 and MiXCR, and retained in-frame beta chains. Records with the same CDR3 protein are collapsed into one entry carrying the most frequent genes and DNA. Present in this sample are approximately 3,100 distinct CDR3 sequences, approximately 81% of which were seen just once. 25% to 30% of the sample is held by the ten biggest clonotypes. Read against the paper, the sample's treatment or condition label means: approximately 9-day PBMC culture with coronavirus spike peptide pools or control peptides (ViraFEST assay).

Sequences were obtained from CD4+ T cells from blood, cultured in vitro. These receptors were obtained from a human donor who had recovered from COVID-19.

Here the CDR3 reads CASSKPGQGPSYGYTF. The DNA for the CDR3 is TGTGCCAGTAGTAAGCCGGGACAGGGGCCCAGCTATGGCTACACCTTC. The chain couples TRBV19 to TRBJ1-2; 10 nucleotides line up with TRBD1. The CDR3 extends over 16 amino acids. V trimming: 4 bases; J trimming: 4 bases; junction bases outside the gene matches: 9. Germline V gene sequence: CDR1 LNHDA, CDR2 SQIVND (reference sequence). Together with reference TRBV19 and TRBJ1-2, the CDR3 gives the full variable domain: DGGITQSPKYLFRKEGQNVTLSCEQNLNHDAMYWYRQDPGQGLRLIYYSQIVNDFQKGDIAEGYSVSREKKESFPLTVTSAQKNPTAFYLCASSKPGQGPSYGYTFGSGTRLTVV.

By share, this clonotype ranks as large. The chain couples TRBV19 to TRBJ1-4, with D tentatively TRBD1 (5 bases). V lost 4 bases and J 6 bases, leaving 12 bases between the germline ends. Germline loops: CDR1 LNHDA, CDR2 SQIVND (reference sequence). The length of the CDR3 is 14 residues. The CDR3 sequence: CASSKSGNDEKLFF. CDR3 sequence (DNA): TGTGCCAGTAGTAAATCAGGGAACGATGAAAAACTGTTTTTT.

This clonotype was seen more than once but under ten times. The rearrangement links TRBV20-1 to TRBJ1-1; D possibly corresponds to TRBD1 (5 bases). This CDR3 is 15 amino acids long. V was trimmed by 3 bases and J by 3 bases, leaving 17 bases between them. CDR1 and CDR2 from the germline V gene are DFQATT and SNEGSKA (reference sequence). This chain's CDR3 is CSASLLRGAHTEAFF. Written as DNA, the CDR3 is TGCAGTGCTAGTTTGCTTCGAGGGGCTCACACTGAAGCTTTCTTT.

The chain has TRBV30 and TRBJ1-5; possibly TRBD1 for D (5 bases). V lost 1 base, J lost 6 bases, and 10 bases lay in between. Germline V lookup: CDR1 GTSNPN, CDR2 SVGIG (reference sequence). This CDR3 contains 13 residues. CDR3: CAWSGGVGQPQHF. The CDR3 nucleotides read TGTGCCTGGAGTGGAGGGGTGGGTCAGCCCCAGCATTTT. Using reference TRBV30 and TRBJ1-5 for the parts outside the CDR3, the full variable domain is SQTIHQWPATLVQPVGSPLSLECTVEGTSNPNLYWYRQAAGRGLQLLFYSVGIGQISSEVPQNLSASRPQDRQFILSSKKLLLSDSGFYLCAWSGGVGQPQHFGDGTRLSIL.

The chain employs TRBV15 and TRBJ1-2; 7 nucleotides agree with TRBD1. Germline trimming cut 4 bases from V and 4 bases from J; bases unmatched to any gene: 3. CDR1 LNHNV and CDR2 YYDKDF come from the germline V gene (reference sequence). This CDR3 is 13 amino acids long. The CDR3 DNA is TGTGCCACCAGCAATAGGGACAGCTATGGCTACACCTTC. It specifies CATSNRDSYGYTF. Based on the CDR3 plus reference TRBV15 and TRBJ1-2, the full variable domain is DAMVIQNPRYQVTQFGKPVTLSCSQTLNHNVMYWYQQKSSQAPKLLFHYYDKDFNNEADTPDNFQSRRPNTSFCFLDIRSPGLGDTAMYLCATSNRDSYGYTFGSGTRLTVV.

The chain is built from TRBV19 and TRBJ1-5, with D possibly matching TRBD1 (5 bases). Germline V CDR1 and CDR2: LNHDA, SQIVND (reference sequence). CDR3 length: 12 residues. The V gene lost 7 bases and the J gene lost 6 bases, with 10 bases spanning the gap. The CDR3 here is CASKVGGQPQHF. CDR3 coding DNA: TGTGCCAGTAAAGTCGGGGGTCAGCCCCAGCATTTT.

In its sample, this clonotype was seen a few times. V usage is TRBV7-2 and J usage is TRBJ1-6; maybe TRBD1 (6 bases). Germline CDR1 reads SGHTA; CDR2 reads FQGNSA. The CDR3 contains 13 residues. Deletions cut 3 bases from V and 10 bases from J, with 10 bases between. The CDR3 region is CASSFHRDSPLHF. CDR3 coding DNA: TGTGCCAGCAGCTTCCACAGGGACTCACCCCTCCACTTT.

Relative to its sample, this clonotype is medium-sized (0.01 to 0.1%). The V gene is TRBV2, the J gene TRBJ1-6; TRBD1 matches 8 bases. The CDR3 loop spans 14 amino acids. Trimming at V came to 5 bases and at J to 10 bases, leaving 7 bases not matched to a gene. Per germline, CDR1 SNHLY and CDR2 FYNNEI. The CDR3 here is CASSTTGVMSPLHF. CDR3 coding DNA: TGTGCCAGCAGTACGACAGGGGTAATGTCACCCCTCCACTTT.

The J gene is TRBJ1-5, the V gene TRBV20-1; TRBD1 agrees at 7 bases. This CDR3 region has 14 residues. Germline CDR1 DFQATT, CDR2 SNEGSKA (reference sequence). The junction had 5 bases not matched to a gene; V was cut back by 6 bases and J by 0 bases. Here the CDR3 reads CSAHRGNSNQPQHF. CDR3 DNA sequence: TGCAGTGCCCACAGGGGAAATAGCAATCAGCCCCAGCATTTT.

The table lists this clonotype with a few counts. The chain is built from TRBV20-1 and TRBJ1-5, with 9 bases that match TRBD1. The length of the CDR3 is 17 residues. The germline V gene encodes CDR1 DFQATT and CDR2 SNEGSKA (reference sequence). Losses at the gene ends were 6 bases for V and 0 bases for J; bases not matched to a gene: 12. The CDR3 coding sequence is TGCAGTGCGCCGGGGACAGGGATACCTTATAGCAATCAGCCCCAGCATTTT. It translates to CSAPGTGIPYSNQPQHF.

The rearrangement joins TRBV2 to TRBJ1-6; TRBD1 might be the D (6 bases). Between the trimmed V and J ends, which lost 7 bases and 1 base, there was a span of 8 bases. Germline CDR1 is SNHLY and CDR2 is FYNNEI. The CDR3 has 14 residues. CDR3 sequence (DNA): TGTGCCAGCATTACAGGGTCCTATAATTCACCCCTCCACTTT. It translates to CASITGSYNSPLHF.

The V and J genes are TRBV19 and TRBJ1-1, with 7 bases lining up with TRBD1. This CDR3 spans 15 amino acids. Looked up from germline, CDR1 is LNHDA and CDR2 is SQIVND (reference sequence). V gave up 8 bases and J gave up 0 bases; unmatched junction bases: 9. CDR3 in amino acids: CASHRRTGLNTEAFF. Written as DNA, the CDR3 is TGTGCCAGTCATAGAAGGACAGGATTGAACACTGAAGCTTTCTTT.

This clonotype is classed as medium-sized. This sequence joins TRBV7-9 and TRBJ1-5, with D possibly TRBD1 on 6 matching bases. CDR3 size: 14 residues. Germline lookup yields CDR1 SEHNR and CDR2 FQNEAQ (reference sequence). Trimming took off 1 base at V and 11 bases at J, with 15 bases between the two ends. CDR3 loop: CASSLDAQGTAQHF. Here the CDR3 DNA reads TGTGCCAGCAGCTTAGACGCGCAGGGGACGGCCCAGCATTTT.

The V call is TRBV6-5, the J call TRBJ1-3; D remains unclear. The germline V gene encodes CDR1 MNHEY and CDR2 SVGAGI. The CDR3 has 15 residues. V gave up 4 bases and J gave up 4 bases, with 14 bases separating them. CDR3 region: CASSSPPSRGNTIYF. CDR3 bases: TGTGCCAGCAGTTCCCCCCCGTCACGCGGAAACACCATATATTTT.

The J gene is TRBJ1-2, the V gene TRBV5-1, with D possibly being TRBD1 (6 bases). V was trimmed by 4 bases and J by 4 bases, leaving 14 bases between them. The CDR3 has 14 residues. The V gene's germline CDR1 is SGHRS and CDR2 YFSETQ. The CDR3 nucleotides read TGCGCCAGCAGCGGATTGACAGGTAGCTATGGCTACACCTTC. Its protein product is CASSGLTGSYGYTF.

The V and J genes are TRBV24-1 and TRBJ1-2; tentatively, D is TRBD1 (6 bases). The V end lost 4 bases, the J end lost 3 bases, and 17 bases lay between the germline ends. The length of the CDR3 is 16 residues. Germline V CDR1 and CDR2: KGHDR, SFDVKD. CDR3 DNA sequence: TGTGCCACCAGTGACCCCTCGATTTCAGGGGACTATGGCTACACCTTC. Its protein product is CATSDPSISGDYGYTF.

The CDR3 DNA is TGCAGTGCTAGTCGATCGGACTCACCCCTCCACTTT. It specifies CSASRSDSPLHF. The chain recombines TRBV20-1 with TRBJ1-6; no definite D call. The V and J ends lost 3 bases and 10 bases respectively, with 10 bases between them. The CDR3 extends over 12 amino acids. Germline V gives CDR1 DFQATT, CDR2 SNEGSKA (reference sequence).

A few counts support this clonotype. This rearrangement joins TRBV29-1 to TRBJ1-2; D gene uncertain. Trimming shortened V by 2 bases and J by 4 bases, and 8 bases separated the two germline ends. The CDR3 extends over 12 amino acids. Germline CDR1 reads SQVTM; CDR2 reads ANQGSEA. CDR3 in amino acids: CSVESGVYGYTF. DNA of the CDR3: TGCAGCGTTGAAAGTGGGGTCTATGGCTACACCTTC.

This clonotype has a single count. The chain is built from TRBV10-3 and TRBJ1-4; 7 positions agree with TRBD1. Germline V gene sequence: CDR1 ENHRY, CDR2 SYGVKD. J gave up 8 bases and V 8 bases, and 8 bases lay outside the gene matches. The CDR3 sequence is 13 residues long. CDR3 sequence reads: CAIRPGQKEKLFF. CDR3 coding DNA: TGTGCCATCCGTCCGGGACAGAAGGAAAAACTGTTTTTT.

This chain uses TRBV7-9 with TRBJ1-2, with D possibly matching TRBD1 (6 bases). V was clipped by 5 bases and J by 7 bases, with 17 bases between them. The CDR3 sequence is 14 residues long. Looked up from germline, CDR1 is SEHNR and CDR2 is FQNEAQ (reference sequence). As DNA, the CDR3 is TGTGCCAGCAGCGTGGGGGCCCTCTTGGGTGGCTACACCTTC. Translation gives CASSVGALLGGYTF.

The count of this clonotype is one. V usage is TRBV20-1 and J usage is TRBJ1-1, with 8 nucleotides matching TRBD1. J gave up 5 bases and V 0 bases, and 14 bases lay outside the gene matches. CDR3 length: 17 residues. The V gene's germline CDR1 is DFQATT and CDR2 SNEGSKA (reference sequence). DNA for the CDR3: TGCAGTGCTAGAGATATTTTGGCAGGGGGCGCGGATACTGAAGCTTTCTTT. Translated, it gives CSARDILAGGADTEAFF.